The 21 T cell receptor beta chains below come from one sample, sequenced in a study of CD8+CD57+ T cells in acquired aplastic anemia. TCR beta VDJ and CDR3 profiling used genomic DNA as template. In TCRdb, the reads were re-called with MiXCR into one record per CDR3 protein. The table lists around 170,000 distinct CDR3 sequences, approximately 60% of them singletons, with 45% to 55% in the top ten. The specimen was sorted CD4+, CD8+, or CD8+CD57+ T cells (not recorded which) from PBMCs. These receptors all stem from a human donor in good health.

This clonotype was found many times. The chain couples TRBV9 to TRBJ2-1, with 8 bases identical to TRBD2. In germline, CDR1 is SGDLS, CDR2 YYNGEE. Losses at the gene ends were 3 bases for V and 0 bases for J; bases not matched to a gene: 5. CDR3 size: 16 residues. The CDR3, as DNA: TGTGCCAGCAGCGCCGCCGGGACTAGCTCCTACAATGAGCAGTTCTTC. Protein product: CASSAAGTSSYNEQFF.

The V call is TRBV7-9, the J call TRBJ1-3, with D uncertain. The V gene lost 5 bases and the J gene lost 4 bases, with 9 bases spanning the gap. This CDR3 spans 13 amino acids. CDR1 and CDR2 (germline): SEHNR, FQNEAQ (reference sequence). The CDR3 loop is CASSPSSGNTIYF. CDR3 DNA: TGTGCCAGCAGCCCCTCGTCAGGAAACACCATATATTTT.

This chain links TRBV20-1 with TRBJ2-7, with D possibly being TRBD2 (7 bases). The CDR3 sequence is 14 residues long. The V gene's germline CDR1 is DFQATT and CDR2 SNEGSKA (reference sequence). V dropped 6 bases and J dropped 3 bases, with 18 bases sitting between them. Here the CDR3 reads CSAASAGAYYEQYF. The CDR3 nucleotides are TGCAGTGCAGCGAGTGCGGGGGCCTACTACGAGCAGTACTTC.

A remark on this clonotype: At one boundary the junction diverges from the germline segment, which might be a read error. The chain combines TRBV7-9 with TRBJ1-1, with D unclear. The germline CDR1 and CDR2 sequences are SEHNR and FQNEAQ (reference sequence). The CDR3 is 13 amino acids. The CDR3 region is CASSLPVESEAFF. Here the CDR3 DNA reads TGTGCCAGCAGCTTACCGGTCGAGAGTGAAGCTTTCTTC.

This clonotype showed up just once. This chain uses TRBV7-9 with TRBJ2-7; D gene unclear. From germline, CDR1 is SEHNR and CDR2 FQNEAQ (reference sequence). The CDR3 covers 12 residues. The V end lost 3 bases, the J end lost 3 bases, and 6 bases lay between the germline ends. The CDR3 nucleotides read TGTGCCAGCAGCTTCTTGGGCTACGAGCAGTACTTC. It yields the protein CASSFLGYEQYF.

The V gene is TRBV12-3 or TRBV12-4, the J gene TRBJ1-2; 9 nucleotides align to TRBD1. This CDR3 has 12 residues. V was pared by 3 bases and J by 9 bases, with 2 bases of the junction left unmatched. CDR3 nucleotide sequence: TGTGCCAGCAGTTTGACAGGGGGTCGCTACACCTTC. Amino acids: CASSLTGGRYTF.

The gene calls are TRBV20-1 and TRBJ2-2, with D perhaps matching TRBD2 (7 bases). CDR1 and CDR2 (germline): DFQATT, SNEGSKA (reference sequence). The ends were cut back, 0 bases at V and 9 bases at J, with 20 bases in the middle. The CDR3 is 16 amino acids. The CDR3: CSAREGASGERRELFF. CDR3 DNA sequence: TGCAGTGCTAGAGAGGGGGCGAGCGGGGAACGTAGGGAGCTGTTTTTT.

The gene calls are TRBV2 and TRBJ2-3; perhaps D is TRBD1 or TRBD2 (6 bases each). V was clipped by 7 bases and J by 3 bases, with 20 bases between them. CDR1 SNHLY and CDR2 FYNNEI come from the germline V gene. The CDR3 has 16 residues. This chain's CDR3 is CASIDLRGRSTDTQYF. The CDR3 bases are TGTGCCAGCATTGACCTTCGGGGGCGGAGTACAGATACGCAGTATTTT.

The V gene is TRBV12-3 or TRBV12-4, the J gene TRBJ1-2, with D unclear. V was pared by 1 base and J by 3 bases, with 6 bases between. The CDR3 is 13 residues long. For the CDR3, the DNA is TGTGCCAGCAGTTTAGAGGTCCACTATGGCTACACCTTC. Residues: CASSLEVHYGYTF.

CDR3 region: CSQARGLETQYF. CDR3 coding DNA: TGCAGCCAAGCTAGGGGACTAGAGACCCAGTACTTC. The J gene is TRBJ2-5, the V gene TRBV20-1, with D possibly matching TRBD2 (6 bases). This CDR3 region has 12 residues. Germline CDR1 reads DFQATT; CDR2 reads SNEGSKA (reference sequence).

The CDR3 is CASTRTGSENEKLFF. Written as DNA, the CDR3 is TGTGCCAGCACGAGGACAGGGTCGGAAAATGAAAAACTGTTTTTT. The V gene is TRBV9, the J gene TRBJ1-4, with TRBD1 matching 8 bases. This CDR3 has 15 amino acids. Looked up from germline, CDR1 is SGDLS and CDR2 is YYNGEE. With 6 bases clipped from V and 5 bases from J, the junction kept 9 bases outside the gene matches.

This clonotype was detected only a few times. At one end, the junction sequence differs from germline, possibly due to a read error. J is TRBJ2-1 and V is TRBV2, with D tentatively TRBD1 (6 bases). The CDR3 extends over 11 amino acids. CDR1 SNHLY and CDR2 FYNNEI come from the germline V gene. CDR3 loop: CASRSLQGMIF. CDR3 sequence (DNA): TGTGCCAGCAGAAGTCTCCAGGGGATGATCTTC.

V usage is TRBV30 and J usage is TRBJ1-1; perhaps TRBD1 as D (5 bases). This CDR3 contains 12 residues. Trimming pared 1 base from V and 6 bases from J, leaving 9 bases between. The germline CDR1 and CDR2 sequences are GTSNPN and SVGIG (reference sequence). In DNA form, the CDR3 reads TGTGCCTGGAGTGGGGGGACGGCTGAAGCTTTCTTT. It codes for CAWSGGTAEAFF.

Turning to this clonotype: At one end, the junction sequence differs from germline, possibly due to a read error. The rearrangement uses TRBV20-1 and TRBJ1-1, with D perhaps matching TRBD1 (5 bases). The CDR3 consists of 13 residues. The germline V gene encodes CDR1 DFQATT and CDR2 SNEGSKA (reference sequence). CDR3 amino acids: CSATDRMNTEAFF. Here the CDR3 DNA reads TGCAGTGCTACTGACAGAATGAATACTGAAGCTTTCTTT.

This clonotype was observed a few times. The rearrangement uses TRBV11-2 and TRBJ2-7; 15 bases map to TRBD2. The germline V gene has CDR1 SGHAT and CDR2 FQNNGV. The CDR3 runs 17 residues. V gave up 5 bases and J gave up 4 bases; unmatched junction bases: 9. For the CDR3, the DNA is TGTGCCAGCAGCCCGACAAGGACTAGCGGGGGGGCTTACGAGCAGTACTTC. Residues: CASSPTRTSGGAYEQYF.

This clonotype was seen just once. The chain is built from TRBV20-1 and TRBJ2-3; TRBD2 aligns across 8 bases. Germline V gene lookup returns CDR1 DFQATT and CDR2 SNEGSKA (reference sequence). Unmatched junction bases numbered 9, after V lost 4 bases and J lost 6 bases. There are 14 residues in the CDR3. The CDR3 coding sequence is TGCAGTGCTAAAGGAGCGGGGGATGTGGATACGCAGTATTTT. Protein sequence: CSAKGAGDVDTQYF.

The V gene is TRBV10-3, the J gene TRBJ2-7, with 11 bases that match TRBD2. The J call could be wrong; TRBJ2-1 is a better fit for the DNA end. Germline V gene lookup returns CDR1 ENHRY and CDR2 SYGVKD. The CDR3 covers 14 residues. Written as DNA, the CDR3 is TGTGCCATCAGTATTAGCGGGAGGGGAGATGAGCAGTTCTTC. This sequence encodes CAISISGRGDEQFF.

This clonotype has only one observation. The rearrangement links TRBV2 to TRBJ2-1, with 8 bases identical to TRBD2. The CDR3 spans 15 residues. The V gene end was trimmed by 7 bases and the J gene end by 9 bases; junction bases not matched to a gene: 14. CDR1 and CDR2 from the germline V gene are SNHLY and FYNNEI. As DNA, the CDR3 is TGTGCCAGCATTCCGGAGCTAACGGGAGGGGGTGAGCAGTTCTTC. This codes for CASIPELTGGGEQFF.

This clonotype was counted a single time. The genes are TRBV10-1 and TRBJ2-7; 7 nucleotides match TRBD1. This CDR3 comprises 14 residues. V trimming: 2 bases; J trimming: 7 bases; junction bases outside the gene matches: 8. Germline V CDR1 and CDR2: WNHNN, SYGVQD (reference sequence). In nucleotides, the CDR3 is TGCGCCAGCAGTGAGGCGACAGGGTTAGTTGAGCAGTACTTC. As protein: CASSEATGLVEQYF.

Remarks on this clonotype: A much larger clonotype is one base distant, so this may be a read error. The rearrangement joins TRBV9 to TRBJ2-7; TRBD1 or TRBD2 may be the D gene (5 bases each). The CDR3 length is 13 residues. With 3 bases removed from V and 3 bases from J, the gap between germline ends came to 10 bases. Germline CDR1 and CDR2: SGDLS and YYNGEE. As DNA, the CDR3 is TGTGCCAGCAGCGACGGGGCTAGCTACGAGCAGTACTTC. Its translation: CASSDGASYEQYF.

The chain is built from TRBV7-9 and TRBJ2-7; D is perhaps TRBD1 or TRBD2 (5 bases each). The CDR3 is 14 amino acids. Trimming removed 1 base at V and 5 bases at J, with 12 bases between. Germline-derived CDR1 and CDR2 are SEHNR and FQNEAQ (reference sequence). The CDR3 loop reads CASSLGGQGDEQYF. CDR3 bases: TGTGCCAGCAGCTTAGGAGGGCAGGGCGACGAGCAGTACTTC.